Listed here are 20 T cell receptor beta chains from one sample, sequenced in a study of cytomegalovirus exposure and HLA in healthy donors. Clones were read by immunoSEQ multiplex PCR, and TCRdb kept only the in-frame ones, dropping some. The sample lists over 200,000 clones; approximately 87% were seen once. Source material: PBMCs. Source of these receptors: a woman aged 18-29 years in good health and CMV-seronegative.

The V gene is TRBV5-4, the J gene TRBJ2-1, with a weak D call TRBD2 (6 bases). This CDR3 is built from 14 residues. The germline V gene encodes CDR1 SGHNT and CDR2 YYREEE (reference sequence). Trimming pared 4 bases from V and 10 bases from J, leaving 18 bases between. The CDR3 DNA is TGTGCCAGCAGCCCGGACCGAGGGAGGTGGGAGCAGTTCTTC. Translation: CASSPDRGRWEQFF.

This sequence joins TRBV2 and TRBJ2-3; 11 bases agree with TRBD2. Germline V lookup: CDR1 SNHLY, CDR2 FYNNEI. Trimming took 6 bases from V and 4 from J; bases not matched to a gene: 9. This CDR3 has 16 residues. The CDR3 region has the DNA TGTGCCAGCAGGCGAGGCCTAGCGGGAGGCCCAGATACGCAGTATTTT. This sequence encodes CASRRGLAGGPDTQYF.

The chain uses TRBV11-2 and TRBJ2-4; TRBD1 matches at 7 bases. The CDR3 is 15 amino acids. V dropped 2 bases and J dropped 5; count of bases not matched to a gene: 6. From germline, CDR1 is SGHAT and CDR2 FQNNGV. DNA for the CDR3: TGTGCCAGCAGCTTAAGGGACAGACGTCAAAACATTCAGTACTTC. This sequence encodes CASSLRDRRQNIQYF.

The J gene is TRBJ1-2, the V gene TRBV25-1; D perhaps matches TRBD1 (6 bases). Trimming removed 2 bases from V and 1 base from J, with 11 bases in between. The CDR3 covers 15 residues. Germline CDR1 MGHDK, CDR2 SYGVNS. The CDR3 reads CASSEQAGDNYGYTF. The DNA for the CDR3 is TGTGCCAGCAGTGAACAGGCAGGGGATAACTATGGCTACACCTTC.

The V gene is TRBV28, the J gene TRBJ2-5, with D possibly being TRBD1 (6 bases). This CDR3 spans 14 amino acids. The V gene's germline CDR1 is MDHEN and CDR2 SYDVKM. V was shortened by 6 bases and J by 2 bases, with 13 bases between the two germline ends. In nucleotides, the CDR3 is TGTGCCAGCAGGGATCCGGGACAACAAGAGACCCAGTACTTC. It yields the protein CASRDPGQQETQYF.

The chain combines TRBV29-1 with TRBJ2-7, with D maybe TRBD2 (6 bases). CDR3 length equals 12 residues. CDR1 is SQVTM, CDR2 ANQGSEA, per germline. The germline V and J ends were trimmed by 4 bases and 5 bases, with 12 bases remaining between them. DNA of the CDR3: TGCAGCGTTGGCCCGGGGAGGAACGAGCAGTACTTC. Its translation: CSVGPGRNEQYF.

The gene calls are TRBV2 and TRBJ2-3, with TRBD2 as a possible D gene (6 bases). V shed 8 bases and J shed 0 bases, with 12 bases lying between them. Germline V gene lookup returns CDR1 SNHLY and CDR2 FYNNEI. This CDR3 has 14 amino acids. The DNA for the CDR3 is TGTGCCAGCTCATGGGGGGTCAGCACAGATACGCAGTATTTT. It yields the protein CASSWGVSTDTQYF. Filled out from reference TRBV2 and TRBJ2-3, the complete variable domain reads EPEVTQTPSHQVTQMGQEVILRCVPISNHLYFYWYRQILGQKVEFLVSFYNNEISEKSEIFDDQFSVERPDGSNFTLKIRSTKLEDSAMYFCASSWGVSTDTQYFGPGTRLTVL.

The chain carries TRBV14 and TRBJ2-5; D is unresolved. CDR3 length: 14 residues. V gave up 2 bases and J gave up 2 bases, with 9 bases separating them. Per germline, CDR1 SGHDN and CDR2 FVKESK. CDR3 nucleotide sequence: TGTGCCAGCAGCCAATTTAGTGCTCAAGAGACCCAGTACTTC. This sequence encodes CASSQFSAQETQYF. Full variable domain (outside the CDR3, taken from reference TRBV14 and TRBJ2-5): EAGVTQFPSHSVIEKGQTVTLRCDPISGHDNLYWYRRVMGKEIKFLLHFVKESKQDESGMPNNRFLAERTGGTYSTLKVQPAELEDSGVYFCASSQFSAQETQYFGPGTRLLVL.

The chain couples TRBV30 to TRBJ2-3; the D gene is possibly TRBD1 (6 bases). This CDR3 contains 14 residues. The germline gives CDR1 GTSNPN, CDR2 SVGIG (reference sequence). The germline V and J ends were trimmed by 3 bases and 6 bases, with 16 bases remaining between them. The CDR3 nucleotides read TGTGCCTGGAGGATGGGCAGGGGTTACGATACGCAGTATTTT. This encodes CAWRMGRGYDTQYF.

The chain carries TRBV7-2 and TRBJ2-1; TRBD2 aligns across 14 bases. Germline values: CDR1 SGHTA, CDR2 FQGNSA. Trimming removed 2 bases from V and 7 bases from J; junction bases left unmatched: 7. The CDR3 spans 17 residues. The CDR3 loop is CASSLTRLAGGANEQFF. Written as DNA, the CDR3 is TGTGCCAGCAGCTTAACAAGACTAGCGGGGGGGGCTAATGAGCAGTTCTTC.

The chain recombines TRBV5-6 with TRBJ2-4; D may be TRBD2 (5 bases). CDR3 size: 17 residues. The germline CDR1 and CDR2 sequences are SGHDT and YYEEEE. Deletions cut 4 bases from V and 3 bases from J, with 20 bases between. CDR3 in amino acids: CASSPRGSRSGKNIQYF. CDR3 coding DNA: TGTGCCAGCAGCCCTCGGGGTTCCCGATCTGGCAAAAACATTCAGTACTTC. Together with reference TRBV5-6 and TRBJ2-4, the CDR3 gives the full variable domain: DAGVTQSPTHLIKTRGQQVTLRCSPKSGHDTVSWYQQALGQGPQFIFQYYEEEERQRGNFPDRFSGHQFPNYSSELNVNALLLGDSALYLCASSPRGSRSGKNIQYFGAGTRLSVL.

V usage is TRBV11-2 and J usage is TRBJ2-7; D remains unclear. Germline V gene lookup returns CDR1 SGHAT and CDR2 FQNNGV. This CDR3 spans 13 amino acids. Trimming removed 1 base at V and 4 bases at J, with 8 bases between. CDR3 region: CASSLAAVYEQYF. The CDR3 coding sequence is TGTGCCAGCAGCTTAGCGGCAGTTTACGAGCAGTACTTC.

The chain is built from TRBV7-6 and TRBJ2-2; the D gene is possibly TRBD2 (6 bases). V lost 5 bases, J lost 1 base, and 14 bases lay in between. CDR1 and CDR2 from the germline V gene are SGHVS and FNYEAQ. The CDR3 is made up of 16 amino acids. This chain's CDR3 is CASSAAEGRNTGELFF. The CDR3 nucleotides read TGTGCCAGCAGCGCAGCGGAGGGGCGGAACACCGGGGAGCTGTTTTTT.

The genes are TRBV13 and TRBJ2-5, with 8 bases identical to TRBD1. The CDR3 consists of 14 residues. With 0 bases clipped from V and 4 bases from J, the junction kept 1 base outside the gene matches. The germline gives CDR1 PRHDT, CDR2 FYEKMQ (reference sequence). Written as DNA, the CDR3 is TGTGCCAGCAGCTTAGGCCAGGGGGCAGAGACCCAGTACTTC. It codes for CASSLGQGAETQYF.

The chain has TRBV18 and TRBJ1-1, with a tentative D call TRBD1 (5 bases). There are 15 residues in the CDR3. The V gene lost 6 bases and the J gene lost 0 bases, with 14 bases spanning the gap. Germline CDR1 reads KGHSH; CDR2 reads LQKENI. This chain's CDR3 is CASSRRTSLNTEAFF. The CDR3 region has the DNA TGTGCCAGCTCCCGGAGGACATCGTTGAACACTGAAGCTTTCTTT.

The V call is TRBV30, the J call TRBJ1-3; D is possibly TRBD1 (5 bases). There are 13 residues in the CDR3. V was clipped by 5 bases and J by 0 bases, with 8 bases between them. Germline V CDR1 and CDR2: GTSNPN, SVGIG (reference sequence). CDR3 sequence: CAWAGHSGNTIYF. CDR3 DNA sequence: TGTGCCTGGGCAGGGCACTCTGGAAACACCATATATTTT.

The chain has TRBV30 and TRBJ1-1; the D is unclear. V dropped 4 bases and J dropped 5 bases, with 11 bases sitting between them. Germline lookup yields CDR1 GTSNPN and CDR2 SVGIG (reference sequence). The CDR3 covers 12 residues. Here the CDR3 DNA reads TGTGCCTGGATGGGGATGAGGACTGAAGCTTTCTTT. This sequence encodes CAWMGMRTEAFF.

The CDR3: CASSQWGGTRRNYGYTF. CDR3 nucleotide sequence: TGTGCCAGCAGCCAATGGGGAGGGACCCGCAGGAACTATGGCTACACCTTC. V usage is TRBV7-8 and J usage is TRBJ1-2; a possible D gene is TRBD1 (5 bases). The CDR3 consists of 17 residues. Trimming shortened V by 5 bases and J by 2 bases, and 21 bases separated the two germline ends. Germline V gene sequence: CDR1 SGHVS, CDR2 FQNEAQ.

CDR3 nucleotides: TGTGCCTGGGGTGAGGGACAGGGTCTTTACGAGCAGTACTTC. Translated: CAWGEGQGLYEQYF. This chain connects TRBV30 to TRBJ2-7; 9 bases line up with TRBD1. Per the germline V gene, CDR1 is GTSNPN and CDR2 is SVGIG (reference sequence). V dropped 5 bases and J dropped 4; count of bases not matched to a gene: 9. This CDR3 is built from 14 residues.

CDR3 DNA: TGTGCCAGCAACACGCCCGGGGCGGGCAATCAGCCCCAGCATTTT. This translates into CASNTPGAGNQPQHF. V gene TRBV28 combines with J gene TRBJ1-5, with D maybe TRBD1 (5 bases). The germline gives CDR1 MDHEN, CDR2 SYDVKM. V was cut by 7 bases and J by 2 bases, with 15 bases left in between. CDR3 size: 15 residues.